This TCR beta chain comes out of a study of blood T cell repertoires in COVID-19 (dated by TCRdb to 2020 to 2022). As for the study more broadly: Samples from collaborators originated in the United States, Italy and Spain and spanned both the acute and convalescent phases of COVID-19. A freely available public database, intended as a resource for researchers studying the immune response to SARS-CoV-2, is where the repertoires were released. Samples came from the ongoing ImmuneRACE study (first 160 participants) plus 1,254 subjects from 6 global collaborators. Where available, HLA class I and class II types were taken from metadata supplied by the sample provider and were not determined by assay-based typing. Sample metadata almost always included a de-identified subject ID, COVID-19 status, age in years and sex. Deeply sampled blood TCRbeta repertoires from subjects exposed to, actively infected with, or recovered from COVID-19 were included in the dataset. The prospective study material was composed of cDNA or gDNA derived from T cells, B-cell-depleted T cells, or PBMCs. Here is what the overall study found, with its caveats: Clinical and demographic metadata were provided uncurated, with the amount varying by source and participant.

Taken from the germline V gene, the CDR1 and CDR2 loops are MGHRA and YSYEKL. The germline ends are 13 bases apart after V is trimmed by 4 bases and J by 3 bases. Inclusive of the bounding cysteine and phenylalanine, the CDR3 is 14 residues long. The sequence is cut down to CDR3 DNA, 42 bases in frame from base 1. Notes on this clone: Its antigen has not been determined. Within one base of it there is no much larger clone, and no base qualities were kept.

The immunoSEQ Assay, a bias-controlled multiplex PCR, was used to amplify TCRbeta CDR3 regions from genomic DNA. The paper's processing steps were these. The number of nucleated cells in each sample was estimated from the amplification of reference gene primers within the assay. To quantify the absolute abundance of each unique TCRbeta CDR3 rearrangement, sequence reads were collapsed and filtered. For each sample, productive Simpson clonality was calculated as the square root of Simpson's diversity index across productive rearrangements. TCRdb carries this immuneACCESS record with in-frame sequences only. Its versions omit some clonotypes, under half of them owing to an unresolved V gene in the studies checked, with the rest unexplained. V and J calls and clone size are those listed in that table; D and trimming were worked out from the DNA. Counted in this sample were roughly 150,000 clones; roughly 80% of them appeared once. The top ten clones comprise 0.45% to 0.6% of the sample.

Each collaborating institution followed its own protocols to collect whole blood in K2EDTA tubes. For TCRbeta analysis, collaborator samples were shipped as frozen whole blood, as isolated PBMCs, or as DNA extracted from either sample type. The chain joins TRBV4-1 to TRBJ2-7, with the D gene not clear enough to name. Sequences were obtained from peripheral blood. This clonotype originated in a man in his fifties or sixties with acute or convalescent COVID-19. The nucleotide sequence is given as TGCGCCAGCAGCCCCCAGATTTACTACTACGAGCAGTACTTC. Its coded protein is CASSPQIYYYEQYF.